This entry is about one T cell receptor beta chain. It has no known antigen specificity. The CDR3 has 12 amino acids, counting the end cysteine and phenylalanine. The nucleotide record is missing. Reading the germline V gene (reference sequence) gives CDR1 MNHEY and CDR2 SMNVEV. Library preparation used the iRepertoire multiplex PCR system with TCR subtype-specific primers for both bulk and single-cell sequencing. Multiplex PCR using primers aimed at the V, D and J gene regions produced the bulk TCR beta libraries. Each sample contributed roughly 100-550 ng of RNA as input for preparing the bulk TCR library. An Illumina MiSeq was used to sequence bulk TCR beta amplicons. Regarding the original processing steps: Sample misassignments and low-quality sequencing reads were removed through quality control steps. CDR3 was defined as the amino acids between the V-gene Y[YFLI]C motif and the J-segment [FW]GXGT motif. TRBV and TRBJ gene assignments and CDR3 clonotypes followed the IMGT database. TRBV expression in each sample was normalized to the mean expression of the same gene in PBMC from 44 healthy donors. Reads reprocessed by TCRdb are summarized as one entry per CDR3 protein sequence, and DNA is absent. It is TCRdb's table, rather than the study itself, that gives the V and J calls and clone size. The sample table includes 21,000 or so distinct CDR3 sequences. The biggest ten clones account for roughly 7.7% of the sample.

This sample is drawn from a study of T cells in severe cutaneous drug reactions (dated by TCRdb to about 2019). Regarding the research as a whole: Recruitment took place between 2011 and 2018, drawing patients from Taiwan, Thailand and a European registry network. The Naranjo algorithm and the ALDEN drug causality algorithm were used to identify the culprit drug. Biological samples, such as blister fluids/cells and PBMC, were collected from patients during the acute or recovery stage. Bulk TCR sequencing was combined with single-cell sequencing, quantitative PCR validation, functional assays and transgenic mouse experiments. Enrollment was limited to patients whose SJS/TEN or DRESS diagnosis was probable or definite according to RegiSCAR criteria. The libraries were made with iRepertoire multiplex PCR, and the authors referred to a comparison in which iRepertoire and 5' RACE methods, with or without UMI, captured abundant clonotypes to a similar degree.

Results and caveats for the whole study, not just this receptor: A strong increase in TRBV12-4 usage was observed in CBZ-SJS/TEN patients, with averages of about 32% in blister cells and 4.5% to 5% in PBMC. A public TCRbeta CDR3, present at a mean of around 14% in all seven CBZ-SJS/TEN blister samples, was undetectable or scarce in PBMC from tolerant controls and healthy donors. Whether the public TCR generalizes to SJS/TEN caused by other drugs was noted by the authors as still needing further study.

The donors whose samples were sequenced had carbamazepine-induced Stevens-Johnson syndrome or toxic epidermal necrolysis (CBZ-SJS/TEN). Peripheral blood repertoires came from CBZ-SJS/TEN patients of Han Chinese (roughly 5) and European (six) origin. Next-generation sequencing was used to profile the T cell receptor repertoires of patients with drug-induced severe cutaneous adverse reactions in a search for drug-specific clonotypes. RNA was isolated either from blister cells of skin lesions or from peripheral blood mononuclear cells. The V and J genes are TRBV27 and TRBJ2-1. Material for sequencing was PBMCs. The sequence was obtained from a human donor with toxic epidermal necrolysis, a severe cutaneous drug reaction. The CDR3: CASSFLGFEQFF.